This is a list of T cell receptor beta chains from one sample in a study of blood T cells in healthy people across ages. TCRdb re-called the 5' RACE reads through MiXCR, storing one row per CDR3 protein. The table includes about 1.7 million distinct CDR3 sequences, roughly 27% detected once. Sequenced sample: blood. These receptor sequences come from a woman in her 30s in good health. The CDR3 runs from the conserved cysteine through the conserved F or W. Each record gives: J gene, clone size, V gene, CDR3 protein. The listing skips clone size in some rows; elsewhere it reads once, few, many or a size class.

J gene: TRBJ2-1
clone size: many
V gene: TRBV29-1
CDR3 protein: CSVELQFF

J gene: TRBJ2-3
clone size: few
V gene: TRBV5-1
CDR3 protein: CASSLRIQGIGDTQYF

J gene: TRBJ2-7
clone size: many
V gene: TRBV4-1
CDR3 protein: CASSPIGRLAGYSYEQYF

J gene: TRBJ2-7
clone size: many
V gene: TRBV2
CDR3 protein: CASKDTNYEQYF

J gene: TRBJ1-1
clone size: few
V gene: TRBV5-1
CDR3 protein: CASSLVGGTTEAFF

J gene: TRBJ2-5
clone size: few
V gene: TRBV30
CDR3 protein: CAWKRAGGQETQYF

J gene: TRBJ1-5
clone size: NA
V gene: TRBV7-9
CDR3 protein: CASSSGSRGQPQHF

J gene: TRBJ2-7
clone size: NA
V gene: TRBV28
CDR3 protein: CATGTGLYEQYF

J gene: TRBJ2-7
clone size: few
V gene: TRBV7-2
CDR3 protein: CASSLAPRESGEQYF

J gene: TRBJ2-2
clone size: few
V gene: TRBV5-1
CDR3 protein: CASSFSGGADTGELFF

J gene: TRBJ2-1
clone size: once
V gene: TRBV11-2
CDR3 protein: CASSRPGRDEQFF

J gene: TRBJ1-5
clone size: NA
V gene: TRBV6-2/TRBV6-3
CDR3 protein: CASSPPTIRKNQPQHF

J gene: TRBJ2-7
clone size: many
V gene: TRBV28
CDR3 protein: CASSFRGGREAYEQYF

J gene: TRBJ2-5
clone size: NA
V gene: TRBV3-1
CDR3 protein: CASSQDLGPQETQYF

J gene: TRBJ2-1
clone size: NA
V gene: TRBV6-5
CDR3 protein: CASSYGGRTYEQFF

J gene: TRBJ2-7
clone size: many
V gene: TRBV7-2
CDR3 protein: CASSPRIITYEQYF

J gene: TRBJ1-1
clone size: NA
V gene: TRBV12-3/TRBV12-4
CDR3 protein: CASRIIGTEAFF

J gene: TRBJ2-2
clone size: few
V gene: TRBV4-2
CDR3 protein: CASSERTGVAGELFF

J gene: TRBJ2-5
clone size: few
V gene: TRBV4-1
CDR3 protein: CASSQGEGEKETQYF

J gene: TRBJ1-2
clone size: few
V gene: TRBV20-1
CDR3 protein: CRATTGLGYGYTF

J gene: TRBJ2-1
clone size: few
V gene: TRBV5-1
CDR3 protein: CASSLEGRGNEQFF

J gene: TRBJ2-7
clone size: NA
V gene: TRBV6-6
CDR3 protein: CASRGRVVTYEQYF

J gene: TRBJ2-1
clone size: NA
V gene: TRBV7-6
CDR3 protein: CASSTGRLNEQFF

J gene: TRBJ2-7
clone size: NA
V gene: TRBV27
CDR3 protein: CASSPSLAGGHYEQYF

J gene: TRBJ2-7
clone size: NA
V gene: TRBV20-1
CDR3 protein: CSARPTSVRGDEQYF

J gene: TRBJ1-6
clone size: few
V gene: TRBV6-5
CDR3 protein: CASSYETLNDRGGHSPLHF

J gene: TRBJ2-7
clone size: many
V gene: TRBV5-1
CDR3 protein: CASSLTGIEQYF

J gene: TRBJ2-5
clone size: NA
V gene: TRBV13
CDR3 protein: CASSATAQETQYF

J gene: TRBJ2-5
clone size: NA
V gene: TRBV20-1
CDR3 protein: CSARRRAGETQYF

J gene: TRBJ1-2
clone size: NA
V gene: TRBV7-2
CDR3 protein: CASSHSYGYTF

J gene: TRBJ2-1
clone size: many
V gene: TRBV6-5
CDR3 protein: CASSRASGGSYNEQFF

J gene: TRBJ2-7
clone size: NA
V gene: TRBV24-1
CDR3 protein: CATLRQASYEQYF

J gene: TRBJ1-5
clone size: once
V gene: TRBV12-5
CDR3 protein: CASGSQVLRPQHF

J gene: TRBJ2-7
clone size: NA
V gene: TRBV7-6
CDR3 protein: CASSLNTGGTSCEQYF

J gene: NA
clone size: few
V gene: TRBV20-1
CDR3 protein: CSALSGINTYEQYF

J gene: TRBJ1-2
clone size: few
V gene: TRBV20-1
CDR3 protein: CSALDSSPYGYTF

J gene: NA
clone size: NA
V gene: TRBV11-2
CDR3 protein: CASRQDSLPEQYF

J gene: TRBJ2-1
clone size: NA
V gene: TRBV27
CDR3 protein: CASRGTPGSSSYNEQFF

J gene: TRBJ1-3
clone size: NA
V gene: TRBV11-3
CDR3 protein: CASSLDGDTIYF

J gene: TRBJ2-5
clone size: many
V gene: TRBV7-2
CDR3 protein: CASSLAGQLQETQYF

J gene: TRBJ2-5
clone size: few
V gene: TRBV5-6
CDR3 protein: CASSLEGTSGTQETQYF